One TCR beta chain is described in this entry. Its matching antigen is unknown. As to time point: week 5, during vaccination. Every vaccination contained 300 ug of the mutant IDH1 20-mer peptide and was paired with topical imiquimod. TCRdb keeps only in-frame clones here, not all; method: immunoSEQ multiplex PCR. Seen here are about 51,000 clones, more than 70% observed once, and the top ten hold about 5%. The data derive from a study of a mutant IDH1 vaccine in newly diagnosed glioma. Study background: Vaccinations were initiated 4-6 weeks following radiotherapy alone, or were given together with temozolomide cycles. Treated patients were roughly 62% male, about 38% female, mean age 40.4 years.

From germline, CDR1 is MNHNS and CDR2 SASEGT. This CDR3 spans 11 amino acids. V lost 6 bases and J lost 5, with 7 bases in between. Findings of the study overall: Pseudoprogression apparently tracked independently of changes in top peripheral T cell clonotypes.

This sequence originates from a man in his forties or fifties with glioma. This sample comprised PBMCs, obtained from a glioma patient whose treatment included an IDH1 peptide vaccine. V usage is TRBV6-1 and J usage is TRBJ2-5, with D possibly matching TRBD1 (5 bases). CDR3 DNA: TGTGCCAGCAGCCCAGGGGAGACCCAGTACTTC. Encoded protein: CASSPGETQYF.